Below, 29 T cell receptor beta chains from the same sample are listed, as sequenced in a study of patients and donors after allogeneic stem cell transplantation. Each CDR3 protein is one row after TCRdb ran MiXCR on the RT-PCR reads. The data contain roughly 200,000 distinct CDR3 sequences, around 40% of them singletons. The sample taken for sequencing was blood, either unsorted or a sorted T cell fraction (not recorded which). Every receptor here comes from a human donor who was either an allogeneic HSCT recipient or a stem cell or donor lymphocyte infusion donor (not recorded which). It is not recorded whose cells these are; they may come from a transplant donor.

This clonotype was seen a handful of times. This chain links TRBV10-3 with TRBJ2-7; 11 nucleotides line up with TRBD2. V lost 4 bases, J lost 5 bases, and 10 bases stayed unmatched. CDR3 size: 16 residues. The V gene's germline CDR1 is ENHRY and CDR2 SYGVKD. In DNA, the CDR3 is TGTGCCATCAGTGGACCTCAGACTAGCGGGGTAGACGAGCAGTACTTC. As protein: CAISGPQTSGVDEQYF.

This clonotype was counted between two and nine times. The gene calls are TRBV28 and TRBJ2-1; 10 bases agree with TRBD2. V dropped 2 bases and J dropped 8; count of bases not matched to a gene: 9. Germline V lookup: CDR1 MDHEN, CDR2 SYDVKM. CDR3 length equals 16 residues. The CDR3 here is CASSLTSGANRDEQFF. In DNA, the CDR3 is TGTGCCAGCAGTTTAACTAGCGGGGCCAATAGGGATGAGCAGTTCTTC.

The chain links TRBV6-6 to TRBJ1-1; possibly TRBD1 for D (6 bases). The CDR3 covers 16 residues. The germline CDR1 and CDR2 sequences are MNHNY and SVGAGI (reference sequence). V was shortened by 3 bases and J by 3 bases, with 17 bases between the two germline ends. In nucleotides, the CDR3 is TGTGCCAGCAGTTATCTTCTTGGGGGGCGGGACACTGAAGCTTTCTTT. Protein product: CASSYLLGGRDTEAFF.

This clonotype was observed a few times. This sequence joins TRBV20-1 and TRBJ1-4; 7 bases map to TRBD1. V lost 2 bases, J lost 3 bases, and 6 bases stayed unmatched. Germline loops: CDR1 DFQATT, CDR2 SNEGSKA (reference sequence). The CDR3 sequence is 15 residues long. CDR3: CSARKPGTANEKLFF. DNA of the CDR3: TGCAGTGCTAGAAAACCCGGGACAGCTAATGAAAAACTGTTTTTT.

J is TRBJ1-1 and V is TRBV5-1; 9 bases map to TRBD1. The CDR3 totals 13 residues. Germline V gives CDR1 SGHRS, CDR2 YFSETQ. V dropped 4 bases and J dropped 11; count of bases not matched to a gene: 9. CDR3 sequence (DNA): TGCGCCAGCAGCGCCCGGACAGGGGACAAGGCTTTCTTT. Its protein product is CASSARTGDKAFF.

This clonotype turned up a few times. The V gene is TRBV20-1, the J gene TRBJ1-6; 7 positions agree with TRBD1. Trimming cost V 1 base and J 9 bases; bases outside gene matches: 6. The CDR3 loop spans 14 amino acids. Germline V gene lookup returns CDR1 DFQATT and CDR2 SNEGSKA (reference sequence). The CDR3, as DNA: TGCAGTGCTAGAGTGGAGGGGGCCAGTTCACCCCTCCACTTT. The encoded protein is CSARVEGASSPLHF.

J is TRBJ1-3 and V is TRBV15; D gene uncertain. The CDR3 totals 15 residues. The V end lost 4 bases, the J end lost 4 bases, and 14 bases lay between the germline ends. Looked up from germline, CDR1 is LNHNV and CDR2 is YYDKDF (reference sequence). This CDR3 reads CATSTRPAGGNTIYF. The CDR3 DNA sequence: TGTGCCACCAGCACGCGGCCTGCTGGGGGAAACACCATATATTTT.

This clonotype has a handful of counts. The chain links TRBV7-9 to TRBJ1-1; D gene unclear. There are 12 residues in the CDR3. Trimming cost V 5 bases and J 7 bases, with 11 bases left between them. Germline CDR1 and CDR2: SEHNR and FQNEAQ (reference sequence). The DNA for the CDR3 is TGTGCCAGCAGCCTCGGGATGCTTGAAGCTTTCTTT. Residues: CASSLGMLEAFF.

V and J are TRBV18 and TRBJ1-4; no reliable D call. The CDR3 length is 13 residues. V lost 0 bases to trimming and J lost 12 bases, with 11 bases between them. In germline, CDR1 is KGHSH, CDR2 LQKENI. The CDR3 nucleotides are TGTGCCAGCTCACCACCGAGCGCACCACAACTGTTTTTT. This translates into CASSPPSAPQLFF.

This clonotype occurred many times. The chain couples TRBV27 to TRBJ1-2, with 7 bases lining up with TRBD1. Trimming removed 9 bases from V and 4 bases from J; junction bases left unmatched: 11. Per germline, CDR1 MNHEY and CDR2 SMNVEV (reference sequence). This CDR3 comprises 14 residues. CDR3 in DNA: TGTGCCAGGCCACCGGGACAGATTTCCTATGGCTACACCTTC. Residues: CARPPGQISYGYTF.

This clonotype was observed a few times. The chain joins TRBV12-3 or TRBV12-4 to TRBJ2-5; D could derive from TRBD1 or TRBD2 (5 bases each). CDR3 length: 12 residues. The germline V and J ends were trimmed by 8 bases and 4 bases, with 11 bases remaining between them. The CDR3 nucleotides read TGTGCCAGCCACCGGGACGGAGAGACCCAGTACTTC. This codes for CASHRDGETQYF.

V and J are TRBV27 and TRBJ1-1, with no clear D. Between the trimmed V and J ends, which lost 3 bases and 9 bases, there was a span of 8 bases. Looked up from germline, CDR1 is MNHEY and CDR2 is SMNVEV (reference sequence). CDR3 size: 11 residues. The CDR3 spells CASSLGKKAFF. Here the CDR3 DNA reads TGTGCCAGCAGTTTGGGGAAGAAAGCTTTCTTT.

The chain has TRBV24-1 and TRBJ2-7, with D perhaps TRBD1 or TRBD2 (5 bases each). Germline V CDR1 and CDR2: KGHDR, SFDVKD. With 3 bases removed from V and 2 bases from J, the gap between germline ends came to 13 bases. The CDR3 contains 15 residues. CDR3 sequence (DNA): TGTGCCACCAGTGATCGGTTCGGGGCACCCTACGAGCAGTACTTC. Its protein is CATSDRFGAPYEQYF.

This sequence joins TRBV30 and TRBJ2-7; D ambiguous. Germline CDR1 is GTSNPN and CDR2 is SVGIG (reference sequence). The V gene lost 3 bases and the J gene lost 2 bases, with 11 bases spanning the gap. This CDR3 has 13 amino acids. The CDR3 sequence: CAWSALVPYEQYF. The CDR3 nucleotides read TGTGCCTGGAGCGCCCTGGTTCCCTACGAGCAGTACTTC.

V and J are TRBV4-1 and TRBJ1-1, with 7 bases that match TRBD1. CDR1 and CDR2 from the germline V gene are MGHRA and YSYEKL. The CDR3 covers 17 residues. Losses at the gene ends were 0 bases for V and 0 bases for J; bases not matched to a gene: 7. CDR3 sequence: CASSQDPGGGLNTEAFF. Here the CDR3 DNA reads TGCGCCAGCAGCCAAGATCCAGGGGGTGGGCTGAACACTGAAGCTTTCTTT.

CDR3 DNA sequence: TGCGCCAGCAGCCAAGGGGGGTTCACTGAAGCTTTCTTT. Its protein product is CASSQGGFTEAFF. The chain employs TRBV4-1 and TRBJ1-1, with a possible D match to TRBD1 (5 bases). The CDR3 is made up of 13 amino acids. The V gene's germline CDR1 is MGHRA and CDR2 YSYEKL. The V end lost 1 base, the J end lost 4 bases, and 7 bases lay between the germline ends.

This chain joins TRBV29-1 and TRBJ2-5; TRBD1 is a possible D gene (5 bases). The V gene lost 6 bases and the J gene lost 5 bases, with 16 bases spanning the gap. CDR1 SQVTM and CDR2 ANQGSEA come from the germline V gene. The CDR3 spans 13 residues. CDR3 sequence: CSVQRGLRETQYF. The CDR3 DNA is TGCAGCGTCCAAAGGGGTCTACGGGAGACCCAGTACTTC.

This clonotype was detected a few times. The V gene is TRBV3-1, the J gene TRBJ2-7; no clear D gene. Germline-derived CDR1 and CDR2 are LGHDT and YNNKEL (reference sequence). The length of the CDR3 is 11 residues. Deletions cut 2 bases from V and 4 bases from J, with 3 bases between. CDR3 residues: CASSQKYEQYF. As DNA, the CDR3 is TGTGCCAGCAGCCAAAAATACGAGCAGTACTTC.

The chain has TRBV15 and TRBJ1-5, with D perhaps TRBD1 (6 bases). CDR3 length: 15 amino acids. The V end lost 0 bases, the J end lost 9 bases, and 15 bases lay between the germline ends. Germline-derived CDR1 and CDR2 are LNHNV and YYDKDF (reference sequence). CDR3 in DNA: TGTGCCACCAGCAGAGATCTCGGGGGCCAGCCGCCCCAGCATTTT. Amino acids: CATSRDLGGQPPQHF.

The chain carries TRBV20-1 and TRBJ2-7, with D perhaps TRBD1 (6 bases). The V gene lost 5 bases and the J gene lost 7 bases, with 18 bases spanning the gap. This CDR3 is 13 amino acids long. CDR1 is DFQATT and CDR2 is SNEGSKA in the germline V gene (reference sequence). The CDR3: CSALFPTGREQYF. The CDR3 DNA follows: TGCAGTGCTCTGTTCCCGACAGGAAGGGAGCAGTACTTC.

This clonotype has more than one count but fewer than ten. CDR3 in amino acids: CSASSTGGRNQPQHF. Written as DNA, the CDR3 is TGCAGTGCTAGTTCTACAGGGGGTCGCAATCAGCCCCAGCATTTT. The rearrangement uses TRBV20-1 and TRBJ1-5; the match to TRBD1 covers 8 bases. This CDR3 spans 15 amino acids. The V segment lost 3 bases and the J segment 2 bases; nucleotides outside the gene matches: 6. Germline V gene sequence: CDR1 DFQATT, CDR2 SNEGSKA (reference sequence).

The chain recombines TRBV24-1 with TRBJ1-6, with D unclear. CDR3 size: 13 residues. From germline, CDR1 is KGHDR and CDR2 SFDVKD. Trimming cost V 5 bases and J 7 bases, with 8 bases left between them. CDR3 nucleotide sequence: TGTGCCACCAGTGTCGGAGGCAATTCACCCCTCCACTTT. Its translation: CATSVGGNSPLHF.

This clonotype was counted only a few times. The chain uses TRBV6-6 and TRBJ2-3, with D maybe TRBD2 (5 bases). Germline loops: CDR1 MNHNY, CDR2 SVGAGI (reference sequence). This CDR3 comprises 15 residues. Trimming took off 3 bases at V and 4 bases at J, with 14 bases between the two ends. CDR3 in amino acids: CASSYIAGRSDTQYF. CDR3 bases: TGTGCCAGCAGTTATATCGCGGGCAGGTCAGATACGCAGTATTTT.

The rearrangement uses TRBV5-1 and TRBJ1-1; D remains ambiguous. Germline loops: CDR1 SGHRS, CDR2 YFSETQ. Between the trimmed V and J ends, which lost 0 bases and 7 bases, there was a span of 7 bases. The CDR3 has 12 amino acids. The CDR3 nucleotides are TGCGCCAGCAGCTTGGTTCCCTATGAAGCTTTCTTT. It is translated as CASSLVPYEAFF.

The J gene is TRBJ1-1, the V gene TRBV15; D ambiguous. The CDR3 is 15 residues long. CDR1 and CDR2 from the germline V gene are LNHNV and YYDKDF (reference sequence). The V end was cut by 0 bases, the J end by 5 bases, with 13 bases between. The CDR3 coding sequence is TGTGCCACCAGCAGAGATATTGGGAAGGTTACTGAAGCTTTCTTT. This gives the protein CATSRDIGKVTEAFF.

This chain joins TRBV29-1 and TRBJ1-1, with D unresolved. Trimming took 3 bases from V and 3 from J, leaving 11 bases between them. From germline, CDR1 is SQVTM and CDR2 ANQGSEA. The CDR3 length is 13 residues. The CDR3 reads CSVERSADTEAFF. CDR3 coding DNA: TGCAGCGTTGAGAGATCGGCGGACACTGAAGCTTTCTTT. Supplemented by reference TRBV29-1 and TRBJ1-1, the full variable domain reads SAVISQKPSRDICQRGTSLTIQCQVDSQVTMMFWYRQQPGQSLTLIATANQGSEATYESGFVIDKFPISRPNLTFSTLTVSNMSPEDSSIYLCSVERSADTEAFFGQGTRLTVV.

V is TRBV12-3 or TRBV12-4 and J is TRBJ1-2; 8 bases agree with TRBD1. CDR3 size: 14 residues. V shed 3 bases and J 5 bases; nucleotides not matched to a gene: 5. CDR3 amino acids: CASSFPDRVYGYTF. As DNA, the CDR3 is TGTGCCAGCAGTTTCCCGGACAGGGTATATGGCTACACCTTC.

CDR3 in amino acids: CASSRIPGGGDGYTF. The CDR3 region has the DNA TGCGCCAGCAGCCGAATCCCCGGGGGGGGAGATGGCTACACCTTC. The chain links TRBV4-1 to TRBJ1-2; the D gene is possibly TRBD1 (5 bases). The V gene's germline CDR1 is MGHRA and CDR2 YSYEKL. V lost 4 bases, J lost 6 bases, and 18 bases lay in between. This CDR3 has 15 residues.

This clonotype was found once. The V and J genes are TRBV28 and TRBJ2-7; D possibly corresponds to TRBD2 (5 bases). The V end lost 8 bases, the J end lost 3 bases, and 11 bases lay between the germline ends. The CDR3 runs to 12 residues. Looked up from germline, CDR1 is MDHEN and CDR2 is SYDVKM. CDR3 amino acids: CASRRRDYEQYF. The CDR3 bases are TGTGCCAGCCGACGACGGGACTACGAGCAGTACTTC.